The rows below give T cell receptor beta chains drawn from one sample of a study of blood T cells in healthy people across ages. TCRdb processed the 5' RACE reads anew with MiXCR; each CDR3 protein has one entry. This sample has approximately 700,000 distinct CDR3 sequences; 32% occur once, and the top ten carry approximately 15%. Sample: blood. These receptors were taken from a woman aged 80 or older in good health. CDR3s include the opening cysteine and the closing phenylalanine or tryptophan. Fields, in order: D gene, V gene, clone size, J gene, CDR3 DNA, CDR3 protein. The D gene is left open where the match is weak. Where a row states a size, it is once, few, many or the class of an expanded clone; other rows omit it.

>TRBD2|TRBV7-2|NA|TRBJ2-7
TGTGCCAGCAGCTTAGGGACTAGCGTAGGCCACGAGCAGTACTTC
CASSLGTSVGHEQYF
>NA|TRBV27|NA|TRBJ2-7
TGTGTCAGTTCGGGCCGTACGCAGGCTTTGGGCGAGCAGTACTTC
CVSSGRTQALGEQYF
>NA|TRBV20-1|NA|TRBJ1-4
TGCAGTGCTCGAGGGACCTCTAATGAAAAACTGTTTTTT
CSARGTSNEKLFF
>NA|TRBV30|many|TRBJ1-2
TGTGCCTGGAGATCACAGGTTGTCTATGGCTACACCTTC
CAWRSQVVYGYTF
>NA|TRBV6-5|NA|TRBJ2-5
TGTGCCATCAGCTCCTCAGGGGACCAAGAGACCCAGTACTTC
CAISSSGDQETQYF
>NA|TRBV6-6|NA|TRBJ1-1
TGTGCCAGCAGTGCGGGAGGGACTGAAGCTTTCTTT
CASSAGGTEAFF
>NA|TRBV7-3|many|TRBJ2-1
TGTGCCAGCAGCTTATATCCCGGCAGTGAGCAGTTCTTC
CASSLYPGSEQFF
>NA|TRBV27|NA|TRBJ2-7
TGTGCCAGCGGCGAGACAGGGAGGTTCTACGAGCAGTACTTC
CASGETGRFYEQYF
>NA|TRBV27|few|TRBJ1-2
TGTGCCAGCAGTTTTAGAGGCACAGACCTCTTTACTAACTATGGCTACACCTTC
CASSFRGTDLFTNYGYTF
>TRBD2|TRBV6-1|few|TRBJ2-1
TGTGCCAGCAGTGTTACTAGCGGGGGAGGCAATGAGCAGTTCTTC
CASSVTSGGGNEQFF
>TRBD1|TRBV27|once|TRBJ1-2
TGTGCCAGCAGCTCCCCGGGACAGGGTGCAGGAGGCTACACCTTC
CASSSPGQGAGGYTF
>TRBD2|TRBV6-4|many|TRBJ2-3
TGTGCCAGCAGTGAGGGGCCGGGACTAGGAGCAGATACGCAGTATTTT
CASSEGPGLGADTQYF
>NA|TRBV4-1|many|TRBJ1-1
TGCGCCAGCAGCCAAGACCAGGGGATGAACACTGAAGCTTTCTTT
CASSQDQGMNTEAFF
>TRBD1|TRBV9|many|TRBJ2-3
TGTGCCAGCAGCGTAGGACAGGGGGCTTATAGCACAGATACGCAGTATTTT
CASSVGQGAYSTDTQYF
>NA|TRBV5-1|few|TRBJ1-1
TGCGCCAGCAGCGCCGGGGCTGAAGCTTTCTTT
CASSAGAEAFF
>TRBD2|TRBV29-1|NA|TRBJ2-7
TGCAGCGTACGAGGATTAGCGGGCGAGCAGTACTTC
CSVRGLAGEQYF
>TRBD1|TRBV4-2|NA|TRBJ1-1
TGTGCCAGCAGCCAAGAGACAGGGGGCCTTGAAGCTTTCTTT
CASSQETGGLEAFF
>TRBD2|TRBV20-1|many|TRBJ2-1
TGCAGTGCTAGAGATTTAGGACGGGGGGGCGCCTACAATGAGCAGTTCTTC
CSARDLGRGGAYNEQFF
>TRBD1|TRBV7-9|NA|TRBJ1-1
TGTGCCAGCAGCCACATACAGGGGCTCGGTATGAACACTGAAGCTTTCTTT
CASSHIQGLGMNTEAFF
>NA|TRBV20-1|many|TRBJ1-2
TGCAGTGCTAGAGATGAGACACCTTATGGCTACACCTTC
CSARDETPYGYTF
>NA|TRBV30|many|TRBJ2-7
TGTGCCTGGATGCCAGGTCGGGGCGAGCAGTACTTC
CAWMPGRGEQYF
>NA|TRBV7-9|many|TRBJ2-3
TGTGCCAGCAGCTTCTCGAGCCAGGACACAGATACGCAGTATTTT
CASSFSSQDTDTQYF
>TRBD2|TRBV7-2|many|TRBJ2-5
TGTGCCAGCAGCCCACTAGCGGGTACGGAGACCCAGTACTTC
CASSPLAGTETQYF
>NA|TRBV20-1|many|TRBJ2-3
TGCAGTGCTAATCATAGGGATACGCAGTATTTT
CSANHRDTQYF
>TRBD1|TRBV7-2|NA|TRBJ2-7
TGTGCCAGCAGCTCGACAGGGTTATTGAACGAGCAGTACTTC
CASSSTGLLNEQYF
>NA|TRBV5-1|NA|TRBJ1-4
TGCGCCAGCAGCTTGGAGGGCGGCTATAATGAAAAACTGTTTTTT
CASSLEGGYNEKLFF
>TRBD1|TRBV7-3|few|TRBJ2-2
TGTGCCAGCAGGGGGACAGGGGGCAACACCGGGGAGCTGTTTTTT
CASRGTGGNTGELFF
>NA|TRBV29-1|few|TRBJ2-3
TGCAGCGTTCGAATGTTTTCTAGCTGGGCAGATACGCAGTATTTT
CSVRMFSSWADTQYF